This section outlines one T cell receptor (beta chain) sequence together with its context. The entry originates in a study of blood T cell repertoires in COVID-19. At the level of the study: T cells, B-cell-depleted T cells, or PBMCs supplied cDNA or gDNA.

In the source study's methods: Reference gene primer amplification in the assay estimated nucleated cell counts. TCRdb's copy holds only in-frame clones and misses some; the assay was immunoSEQ multiplex PCR. The DNA was the basis for D and trimming; V, J and clone size are from that table. The table lists around 250,000 clones, 70% to 90% of them singletons, with 1.5% to 2% in the top ten. Trimming at V came to 2 bases and at J to 4 bases, leaving 6 bases not matched to a gene. CDR1 is SGHNT and CDR2 is YYREEE in the germline V gene (reference sequence). The CDR3 loop spans 15 amino acids. Participants spanned ages about 18 to 90 years and resided in some 22 US areas. The recovered donors of Cohort 3 showed two negative PCRs, clearance, or symptom resolution.

J is TRBJ2-1 and V is TRBV5-4; 7 nucleotides line up with TRBD2. This sequence originates from a woman aged 45-65 years who had recovered from COVID-19. Sample: PBMCs or T cells enriched from blood (not recorded which). The CDR3 DNA reads as TGTGCCAGCAGCTTAGTAGCGGGCGGTTACAATGAGCAGTTCTTC. Translating gives CASSLVAGGYNEQFF. Full variable domain (outside the CDR3, taken from reference TRBV5-4 and TRBJ2-1): ETGVTQSPTHLIKTRGQQVTLRCSSQSGHNTVSWYQQALGQGPQFIFQYYREEENGRGNFPPRFSGLQFPNYSSELNVNALELDDSALYLCASSLVAGGYNEQFFGPGTRLTVL.